The 2 T cell receptor beta chains given below trace back to one sample, sequenced in a study of cytomegalovirus exposure and HLA in healthy donors. Amplification used 60 Vbeta primers and 13 Jbeta primers. TCRdb's copy holds only in-frame clones and misses some; the assay was immunoSEQ multiplex PCR. This sample contains more than 50,000 clones. The sequenced material came from PBMCs. The source is a man aged 45 to 65 in good health and CMV-seropositive.

This chain uses TRBV28 with TRBJ2-1, with 11 nucleotides matching TRBD2. CDR3 length: 17 residues. Germline assignment: CDR1 MDHEN and CDR2 SYDVKM. V shed 4 bases and J 6 bases; nucleotides not matched to a gene: 11. CDR3 DNA: TGTGCCAGCAGTTCCCTCCCGACTAGCGGGGCCAGCAATGAGCAGTTCTTC. It yields the protein CASSSLPTSGASNEQFF. The entire variable domain, with the rest obtained from reference TRBV28 and TRBJ2-1, is as follows: DVKVTQSSRYLVKRTGEKVFLECVQDMDHENMFWYRQDPGLGLRLIYFSYDVKMKEKGDIPEGYSVSREKKERFSLILESASTNQTSMYLCASSSLPTSGASNEQFFGPGTRLTVL.

V usage is TRBV5-1 and J usage is TRBJ1-2; no reliable D call. From germline, CDR1 is SGHRS and CDR2 YFSETQ. The germline V and J ends were trimmed by 0 bases and 4 bases, with 7 bases remaining between them. The CDR3 extends over 13 amino acids. The CDR3 nucleotides read TGCGCCAGCAGCTTGGTGGGAGGCTATGGCTACACCTTC. Translated, it gives CASSLVGGYGYTF.